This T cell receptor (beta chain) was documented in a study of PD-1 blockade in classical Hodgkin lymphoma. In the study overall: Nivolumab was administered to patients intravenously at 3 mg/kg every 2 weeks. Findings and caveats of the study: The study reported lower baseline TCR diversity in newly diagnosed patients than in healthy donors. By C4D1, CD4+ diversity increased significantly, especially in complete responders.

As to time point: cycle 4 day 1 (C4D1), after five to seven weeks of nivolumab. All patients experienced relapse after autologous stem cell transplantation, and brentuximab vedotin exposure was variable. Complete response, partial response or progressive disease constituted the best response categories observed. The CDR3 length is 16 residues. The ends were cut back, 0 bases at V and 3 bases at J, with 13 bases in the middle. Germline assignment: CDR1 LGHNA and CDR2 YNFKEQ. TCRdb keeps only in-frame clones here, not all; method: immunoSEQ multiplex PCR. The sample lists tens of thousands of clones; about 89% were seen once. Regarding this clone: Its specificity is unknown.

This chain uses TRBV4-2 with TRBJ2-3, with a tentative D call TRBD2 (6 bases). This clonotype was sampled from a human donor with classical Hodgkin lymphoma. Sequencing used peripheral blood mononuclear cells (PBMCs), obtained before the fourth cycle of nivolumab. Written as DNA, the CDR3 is TGTGCCAGCAGCCAAGAAGAAGGAGGGGTAACAGATACGCAGTATTTT. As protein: CASSQEEGGVTDTQYF.